This T cell receptor beta chain appears in the sequencing data of a study of response to subunit inactivated influenza vaccine. This CDR3 spans 14 amino acids. V dropped 3 bases and J dropped 7 bases, with 16 bases sitting between them. Germline V lookup: CDR1 DFQATT, CDR2 SNEGSKA (reference sequence). As regards this clonotype: What it binds is not known.

Study results and caveats: It was the authors' suggestion that each seasonal influenza vaccination recruits few new T cells.

From the RT-PCR reads, TCRdb called clonotypes with MiXCR, one entry per CDR3 protein. This table holds 550,000 to 650,000 distinct CDR3 sequences, roughly 10% found once. The sample was PBMCs from blood, taken on the day of vaccination. This chain joins TRBV20-1 and TRBJ2-1; D is tentatively TRBD1 or TRBD2 (5 bases each). This receptor was taken from a man over 45 who received an inactivated influenza vaccine. The DNA of the CDR3 is TGCAGTGCTAGTGTGGGGGAGTCGAGGAATGAGCAGTTCTTC. Translated, it gives CSASVGESRNEQFF.